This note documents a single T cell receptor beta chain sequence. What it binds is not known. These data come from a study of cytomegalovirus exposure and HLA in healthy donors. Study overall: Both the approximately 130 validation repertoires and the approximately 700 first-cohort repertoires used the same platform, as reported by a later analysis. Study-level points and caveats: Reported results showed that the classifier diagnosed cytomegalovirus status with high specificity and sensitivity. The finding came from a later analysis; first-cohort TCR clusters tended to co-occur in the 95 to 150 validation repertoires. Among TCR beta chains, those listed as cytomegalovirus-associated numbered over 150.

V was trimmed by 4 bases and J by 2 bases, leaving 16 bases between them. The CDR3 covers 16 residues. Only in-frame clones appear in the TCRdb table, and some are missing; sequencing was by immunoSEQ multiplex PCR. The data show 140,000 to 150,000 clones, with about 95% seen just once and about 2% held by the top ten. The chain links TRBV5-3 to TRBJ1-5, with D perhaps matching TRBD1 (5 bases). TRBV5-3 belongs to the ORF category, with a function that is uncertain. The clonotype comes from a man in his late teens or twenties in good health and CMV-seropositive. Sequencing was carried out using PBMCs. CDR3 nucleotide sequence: TGTGCCAGAAGCCCCCCGGACACGTATGGCAATCAGCCCCAGCATTTT. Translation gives CARSPPDTYGNQPQHF.